These 8 T cell receptor beta chains were all obtained from the same sample, sequenced in a study of shared T cell receptors in the human thymus. Clones were sequenced by immunoSEQ multiplex PCR, and TCRdb holds only the in-frame ones, with some missing. The repertoire consists of about 380,000 clones, with approximately 95% occurring once and the leading ten covering roughly 0.02%. The sample taken for sequencing was thymocytes. Source of these receptors: a human donor.

The rearrangement uses TRBV6-5 and TRBJ2-7, with D maybe TRBD1 (5 bases). This CDR3 is 12 amino acids long. V was pared by 10 bases and J by 1 base, with 11 bases between. Germline V gene data show CDR1 as MNHEY and CDR2 as SVGAGI. In DNA form, the CDR3 reads TGTGCCACTAAGGACAAATCCTACGAGCAGTACTTC. It codes for CATKDKSYEQYF.

This clone appeared a few times. The chain employs TRBV28 and TRBJ1-1, with a tentative D call TRBD1 (5 bases). The CDR3 is 11 residues long. V gave up 4 bases and J gave up 10 bases, with 10 bases separating them. Germline V CDR1 and CDR2: MDHEN, SYDVKM. CDR3 protein: CASSSEGRAFF. Written as DNA, the CDR3 is TGTGCCAGCAGTTCCGAGGGACGAGCTTTCTTT.

The chain employs TRBV6-5 and TRBJ1-6, with 7 positions matching TRBD1. Germline trimming cut 5 bases from V and 7 bases from J; bases unmatched to any gene: 8. CDR3 size: 15 residues. Germline V CDR1 and CDR2: MNHEY, SVGAGI. The CDR3 here is CASSHRDSYNSPLHF. CDR3 bases: TGTGCCAGCAGTCACCGGGACAGCTACAATTCACCCCTCCACTTT.

V gene TRBV27 combines with J gene TRBJ2-7, with D perhaps matching TRBD2 (5 bases). CDR3 length: 12 amino acids. V was trimmed by 3 bases and J by 5 bases, leaving 8 bases between them. CDR1 MNHEY and CDR2 SMNVEV come from the germline V gene (reference sequence). DNA for the CDR3: TGTGCCAGCAGTTTTCGGGGTAACGAGCAGTACTTC. Translation: CASSFRGNEQYF.

This rearrangement joins TRBV27 to TRBJ2-4, with D perhaps matching TRBD2 (6 bases). Trimming removed 6 bases at V and 2 bases at J, with 14 bases between. Germline V gene sequence: CDR1 MNHEY, CDR2 SMNVEV (reference sequence). The CDR3 consists of 15 residues. As DNA, the CDR3 is TGTGCCAGCAGAGCCGATCGGGGGACCAAAAACATTCAGTACTTC. Translation: CASRADRGTKNIQYF.

The chain combines TRBV28 with TRBJ1-3; tentative D call: TRBD1 (5 bases). Trimming took 3 bases from V and 3 from J, leaving 9 bases between them. CDR1 and CDR2 (germline): MDHEN, SYDVKM. This CDR3 has 14 amino acids. The CDR3 region is CASSFKGNGNTIYF. Here the CDR3 DNA reads TGTGCCAGCAGTTTCAAGGGGAATGGAAACACCATATATTTT.

CDR3 coding DNA: TGTGCCAGCAGTTTAAAGTCTAGCGGGAGTTCTATGTTCTTC. Protein: CASSLKSSGSSMFF. The chain recombines TRBV27 with TRBJ2-1; 10 positions match TRBD2. This CDR3 comprises 14 residues. The V gene end was trimmed by 2 bases and the J gene end by 15 bases; junction bases not matched to a gene: 10. The germline CDR1 and CDR2 sequences are MNHEY and SMNVEV (reference sequence).

This clone was counted a few times. The rearrangement uses TRBV6-5 and TRBJ2-7, with D possibly TRBD2 on 5 matching bases. Trimming cost V 0 bases and J 2 bases, with 11 bases left between them. Per the germline V gene, CDR1 is MNHEY and CDR2 is SVGAGI. The length of the CDR3 is 15 residues. The CDR3 coding sequence is TGTGCCAGCAGTTACTCGACGGGGATACCCTACGAGCAGTACTTC. It specifies CASSYSTGIPYEQYF.